The 18 T cell receptor beta chains below come from one sample, sequenced in a study of regulatory T cells in long-lasting Graves disease. The sample's time point: newly diagnosed GD, antithyroid drugs for less than 3 months. PBMC-extracted RNA yielded the TCR library. Arm-PCR of CDR3 regions and iRepertoire HTBI primers were the basis on which TCR beta libraries were built. From the multiplex PCR reads, TCRdb called clonotypes with MiXCR, one entry per CDR3 protein. The top ten clones hold around 7.6% of a sample with roughly 400,000 distinct CDR3 sequences, 15% of them seen once. These data were also reused for a study on T cells in Graves' hyperthyroidism and ophthalmopathy.

The sample here was peripheral blood mononuclear cells (PBMCs), taken at new diagnosis, from a patient treated with antithyroid drugs. The source of these receptors is a middle-aged woman with Graves disease.

This clonotype was found a few times. The chain employs TRBV28 and TRBJ2-7; D unresolved. Per the germline V gene, CDR1 is MDHEN and CDR2 is SYDVKM. Trimming took 2 bases from V and 7 from J, leaving 12 bases between them. The CDR3 is 13 residues long. The CDR3 spells CASSLLRLGEQYF. The CDR3 DNA follows: TGTGCCAGCAGTTTACTCCGACTTGGTGAGCAGTACTTC.

This sequence joins TRBV20-1 and TRBJ2-1, with D perhaps matching TRBD1 (6 bases). Germline lookup yields CDR1 DFQATT and CDR2 SNEGSKA (reference sequence). Trimming cost V 7 bases and J 7 bases, with 17 bases left between them. The CDR3 loop spans 13 amino acids. CDR3 DNA: TGCAGTGTTACCGTAAACAGGGAAAATGAGCAGTTCTTC. Translation gives CSVTVNRENEQFF.

Notes on this clonotype: One end of the junction does not line up with germline, which may come from a read error. This chain joins TRBV28 and TRBJ1-1, with D perhaps matching TRBD1 (6 bases). The CDR3 loop spans 18 amino acids. Looked up from germline, CDR1 is MDHEN and CDR2 is SYDVKM. The CDR3 loop is CASGLFRGAGEFNTEAFF. The CDR3 nucleotides read TGTGCCAGCGGTTTATTCAGAGGGGCAGGGGAATTTAACACTGAAGCTTTCTTT. Full variable domain (missing parts from reference TRBV28 and TRBJ1-1): DVKVTQSSRYLVKRTGEKVFLECVQDMDHENMFWYRQDPGLGLRLIYFSYDVKMKEKGDIPEGYSVSREKKERFSLILESASTNQTSMYLCASGLFRGAGEFNTEAFFGQGTRLTVV.

This clonotype was detected only a few times. This sequence joins TRBV10-3 and TRBJ2-3, with 13 bases aligning to TRBD2. J was trimmed by 4 bases and V by 4 bases; bases with no gene match: 5. CDR3 length: 16 amino acids. Germline CDR1 and CDR2: ENHRY and SYGVKD. CDR3 in amino acids: CAISGQLAGGADTQYF. In DNA form, the CDR3 reads TGTGCCATCAGTGGGCAACTAGCGGGAGGGGCAGATACGCAGTATTTT.

Regarding this clonotype: Just one base apart from a much larger clone, this may be a read error. The missing conserved phenylalanine or tryptophan at the end of this CDR3 makes a read error likely. The V and J genes are TRBV10-3 and TRBJ2-2, with unresolved D. The CDR3 is 12 residues long. V lost 3 bases, J lost 6 bases, and 5 bases lay in between. The germline V gene encodes CDR1 ENHRY and CDR2 SYGVKD. The CDR3 coding sequence is TGTGCCATCAGTGAAAGGTCCGGGGAGCTGTTTTCT. It yields the protein CAISERSGELFS.

The genes are TRBV30 and TRBJ2-5; D perhaps matches TRBD2 (6 bases). V dropped 3 bases and J dropped 2 bases, with 16 bases sitting between them. The CDR3 length is 15 residues. The germline V gene has CDR1 GTSNPN and CDR2 SVGIG (reference sequence). The CDR3 region has the DNA TGTGCCTGGAGCCTGATCCAAGCGGGTCAAGAGACCCAGTACTTC. Translating gives CAWSLIQAGQETQYF. The full variable domain, rest sourced from reference TRBV30 and TRBJ2-5, is SQTIHQWPATLVQPVGSPLSLECTVEGTSNPNLYWYRQAAGRGLQLLFYSVGIGQISSEVPQNLSASRPQDRQFILSSKKLLLSDSGFYLCAWSLIQAGQETQYFGPGTRLLVL.

The chain recombines TRBV4-1 with TRBJ2-7; 8 bases match TRBD1. CDR3 length equals 17 residues. Germline V CDR1 and CDR2: MGHRA, YSYEKL. Germline trimming cut 1 base from V and 1 base from J; bases unmatched to any gene: 9. CDR3: CASSQVWSWDRSYEQYF. In nucleotides, the CDR3 is TGCGCCAGCAGCCAAGTTTGGTCCTGGGACAGGTCCTACGAGCAGTACTTC.

The chain is built from TRBV2 and TRBJ2-7, with TRBD2 matching over 7 bases. The length of the CDR3 is 12 residues. V gave up 7 bases and J gave up 4 bases; unmatched junction bases: 4. Germline assignment: CDR1 SNHLY and CDR2 FYNNEI. The CDR3 DNA follows: TGTGCCAGCATTGCGGGAGCATACGAGCAGTACTTC. Translating it yields CASIAGAYEQYF.

This clonotype was seen ten or more times. The V call is TRBV15, the J call TRBJ1-6; the D gene is possibly TRBD1 (6 bases). Germline V lookup: CDR1 LNHNV, CDR2 YYDKDF (reference sequence). The CDR3 runs 15 residues. V lost 4 bases and J 7 bases, leaving 14 bases between the germline ends. The DNA for the CDR3 is TGTGCCACCAGCACCCTACAGGGTGGCAATTCACCCCTCCACTTT. It encodes CATSTLQGGNSPLHF. The full variable domain, completed using reference TRBV15 and TRBJ1-6, is DAMVIQNPRYQVTQFGKPVTLSCSQTLNHNVMYWYQQKSSQAPKLLFHYYDKDFNNEADTPDNFQSRRPNTSFCFLDIRSPGLGDTAMYLCATSTLQGGNSPLHFGNGTRLTVT.

The chain carries TRBV2 and TRBJ2-1, with 11 bases identical to TRBD1. Germline V gene lookup returns CDR1 SNHLY and CDR2 FYNNEI. This CDR3 is 12 amino acids long. V gave up 10 bases and J gave up 8 bases; unmatched junction bases: 4. The CDR3 is CAIRDRGDEQFF. Here the CDR3 DNA reads TGTGCCATTAGGGACAGGGGGGATGAGCAGTTCTTC.

V is TRBV28 and J is TRBJ1-1; D unresolved. The CDR3 is 13 amino acids. V lost 3 bases and J 4 bases, leaving 9 bases between the germline ends. Germline assignment: CDR1 MDHEN and CDR2 SYDVKM. The CDR3 DNA reads as TGTGCCAGCAGTTTGGTGCGATCCACTGAAGCTTTCTTT. This gives the protein CASSLVRSTEAFF. The variable domain in full, completed from reference TRBV28 and TRBJ1-1, reads DVKVTQSSRYLVKRTGEKVFLECVQDMDHENMFWYRQDPGLGLRLIYFSYDVKMKEKGDIPEGYSVSREKKERFSLILESASTNQTSMYLCASSLVRSTEAFFGQGTRLTVV.

The V and J genes are TRBV19 and TRBJ1-5; 8 nucleotides match TRBD1. V trimming: 4 bases; J trimming: 6 bases; junction bases outside the gene matches: 8. Germline values: CDR1 LNHDA, CDR2 SQIVND (reference sequence). The CDR3 consists of 15 residues. The CDR3 nucleotides read TGTGCCAGTAGTAGACAACAGGGGGGTGGTCAGCCCCAGCATTTT. It is translated as CASSRQQGGGQPQHF.

This rearrangement joins TRBV20-1 to TRBJ1-2, with 9 nucleotides matching TRBD1. Per germline, CDR1 DFQATT and CDR2 SNEGSKA (reference sequence). This CDR3 is 17 amino acids long. J lost 5 bases, V lost 5 bases, and 18 bases had no gene match. Written as DNA, the CDR3 is TGCAGTGCTGAAAACCAAGACCAGGGACAGGGAAGGTATGGCTACACCTTC. Translation gives CSAENQDQGQGRYGYTF.

This clonotype was found many times. The V gene is TRBV2, the J gene TRBJ2-1; D unresolved. This CDR3 spans 13 amino acids. Deletions cut 6 bases from V and 6 bases from J, with 12 bases between. Germline assignment: CDR1 SNHLY and CDR2 FYNNEI. The CDR3 region has the DNA TGTGCCAGCAGAGGTGACTCTATCAATGAGCAGTTCTTC. Residues: CASRGDSINEQFF. The full variable domain, its missing parts supplied by reference TRBV2 and TRBJ2-1, is EPEVTQTPSHQVTQMGQEVILRCVPISNHLYFYWYRQILGQKVEFLVSFYNNEISEKSEIFDDQFSVERPDGSNFTLKIRSTKLEDSAMYFCASRGDSINEQFFGPGTRLTVL.

This chain connects TRBV11-2 to TRBJ2-2, with D maybe TRBD2 (6 bases). Deletions cut 3 bases from V and 3 bases from J, with 11 bases between. The CDR3 covers 15 residues. CDR1 is SGHAT, CDR2 FQNNGV, per germline. CDR3 region: CASSFTGADTGELFF. The CDR3 region has the DNA TGTGCCAGCAGCTTCACGGGAGCTGACACCGGGGAGCTGTTTTTT.

This clonotype was detected once. V usage is TRBV11-2 and J usage is TRBJ2-5; 9 bases are shared with TRBD2. The CDR3 extends over 15 amino acids. From germline, CDR1 is SGHAT and CDR2 FQNNGV. V lost 3 bases to trimming and J lost 7 bases; unmatched junction nucleotides: 9. The CDR3 loop reads CASSFASGTSRTQYF. In DNA, the CDR3 is TGTGCCAGCAGCTTCGCTAGCGGGACATCACGGACCCAGTACTTC.

This clonotype appeared many times. J is TRBJ1-1 and V is TRBV28, with TRBD1 as a possible D gene (5 bases). This CDR3 is built from 14 residues. Germline CDR1 MDHEN, CDR2 SYDVKM. The V end lost 5 bases, the J end lost 3 bases, and 13 bases lay between the germline ends. The CDR3 loop is CASSRDAWDTEAFF. The CDR3 nucleotides are TGTGCCAGCAGTCGGGACGCCTGGGACACTGAAGCTTTCTTT.

To note about this clonotype: This sequence may be a read error, since a much larger clone differs from it by one base. V gene TRBV2 combines with J gene TRBJ1-1; D possibly corresponds to TRBD1 (6 bases). Per the germline V gene, CDR1 is SNHLY and CDR2 is FYNNEI. The V gene lost 8 bases and the J gene lost 5 bases, with 12 bases spanning the gap. The CDR3 is made up of 12 amino acids. The DNA of the CDR3 is TGTGCCAGCGGTGGTACAGGGACTGAAGCTTTCTTT. This sequence encodes CASGGTGTEAFF.